This T cell receptor (beta chain) originates from a study of T cells in Graves' hyperthyroidism and ophthalmopathy. Diagnoses rested on clinical symptoms, serum thyroxine and TRAb, thyroid ultrasound and orbital computed tomography. RNA transcripts were the template for amplifying TCR beta CDR3 regions. The TCR CDR3 first-round RT-PCR relied on the HTBI primer set. TCRdb re-called the multiplex PCR reads with MiXCR, one entry per CDR3 protein. This repertoire shows about 510,000 distinct CDR3 sequences, about 46% found once; its top ten account for about 43%. Trimming cost V 4 bases and J 3 bases, with 12 bases left between them. There are 14 residues in the CDR3. CDR1 is SGHTA, CDR2 FQGTGA, per germline. Whole-study findings and limits: Most clonotypes that expanded in the thyroid above 0.001 also showed up in blood. Onset of ophthalmopathy came a median approximately 6.5 months after the model predicted it.

This clonotype was detected ten times or more. Its antigen remains unknown. The chain joins TRBV7-3 to TRBJ1-2; TRBD1 is a possible D gene (6 bases). This clonotype was sampled from an adult woman with Graves' disease, either hyperthyroidism or ophthalmopathy (not recorded which). Specimen: peripheral blood or thyroid tissue (not recorded which). Here the CDR3 reads CASSSDSSDYGYTF. CDR3 bases: TGTGCCAGCAGCTCGGACAGTTCGGACTATGGCTACACCTTC.